One and the same sample provided the 15 T cell receptor beta chains below, sequenced in a study of graft-versus-host responses after intestinal transplantation. Measured with immunoSEQ multiplex PCR; TCRdb has only the in-frame clones, and not every one. The sample consists of approximately 94,000 clones, approximately 84% of them appearing once. Which antigens these TCRs recognize remains unknown. The material was unstimulated CD4+ T cells sorted from spleen or lymph node cells, obtained before transplant. Every receptor here comes from a human donor who was the organ donor for an intestinal transplant.

The chain combines TRBV18 with TRBJ1-2; D uncertain. Per the germline V gene, CDR1 is KGHSH and CDR2 is LQKENI. The CDR3 runs 16 residues. V was clipped by 4 bases and J by 5 bases, with 20 bases between them. The CDR3 protein is CASSREADPRRYGYTF. The CDR3 bases are TGTGCCAGCTCACGAGAGGCGGATCCTCGGAGGTATGGCTACACCTTC.

The V call is TRBV10-3, the J call TRBJ2-7; D not resolved. Germline CDR1 and CDR2: ENHRY and SYGVKD. The CDR3 has 14 amino acids. V was cut by 3 bases and J by 0 bases, with 9 bases left in between. CDR3 sequence: CAISDRTNSYEQYF. CDR3 DNA sequence: TGTGCCATCAGTGACAGAACGAACTCCTACGAGCAGTACTTC.

The chain couples TRBV19 to TRBJ1-6; the D gene is possibly TRBD1 (5 bases). Trimming stripped 7 bases from V and 14 bases from J, with 24 bases between. CDR1 and CDR2 (germline): LNHDA, SQIVND (reference sequence). The CDR3 has 15 residues. The CDR3 sequence is CASTPRTPLASALHF. The CDR3 region has the DNA TGTGCCAGTACCCCTCGGACACCCCTCGCGAGTGCCCTCCACTTT.

About this clone: This sample also contains other DNA sequences that code for the same CDR3. The chain combines TRBV28 with TRBJ1-1; D is unresolved. This CDR3 is 12 amino acids long. CDR1 and CDR2 (germline): MDHEN, SYDVKM. With 5 bases removed from V and 0 bases from J, the gap between germline ends came to 4 bases. The CDR3 sequence is CASSLMNTEAFF. Written as DNA, the CDR3 is TGTGCCAGCAGTCTGATGAACACTGAAGCTTTCTTT.

The chain links TRBV19 to TRBJ2-2; no clear D gene. CDR1 is LNHDA, CDR2 SQIVND, per germline (reference sequence). Trimming stripped 5 bases from V and 1 base from J, with 11 bases between. The CDR3 runs to 15 residues. In nucleotides, the CDR3 is TGTGCCAGTAGTGATGCAGGAAAGAACACCGGGGAGCTGTTTTTT. This codes for CASSDAGKNTGELFF.

The chain uses TRBV5-1 and TRBJ2-3, with a tentative D call TRBD2 (5 bases). Germline CDR1 is SGHRS and CDR2 is YFSETQ. V was trimmed by 1 base and J by 2 bases, leaving 14 bases between them. The CDR3 contains 16 residues. The CDR3 spells CASSLKRGADTDTQYF. Written as DNA, the CDR3 is TGCGCCAGCAGCTTGAAACGGGGAGCCGACACAGATACGCAGTATTTT.

The rearrangement uses TRBV6-1 and TRBJ1-6; tentative D call: TRBD1 (6 bases). The CDR3 is 17 amino acids. Germline-derived CDR1 and CDR2 are MNHNS and SASEGT. The ends were cut back, 3 bases at V and 3 bases at J, with 15 bases in the middle. This chain's CDR3 is CASSEGGISYYNSPLHF. The CDR3 region has the DNA TGTGCCAGCAGTGAGGGGGGCATTTCTTACTATAATTCACCCCTCCACTTT.

This rearrangement joins TRBV28 to TRBJ2-2; 14 bases are a match to TRBD2. V was pared by 2 bases and J by 0 bases, with 5 bases of the junction left unmatched. The CDR3 contains 19 residues. From germline, CDR1 is MDHEN and CDR2 SYDVKM. The DNA for the CDR3 is TGTGCCAGCAGTTTAAATACGGGACTAGCGGGAGCGAACACCGGGGAGCTGTTTTTT. Protein product: CASSLNTGLAGANTGELFF.

The J gene is TRBJ2-3, the V gene TRBV7-3; D is uncertain. CDR1 and CDR2 (germline): SGHTA, FQGTGA. The V and J ends lost 1 base and 2 bases respectively, with 4 bases between them. The CDR3 consists of 13 residues. CDR3 sequence: CASSLMVTDTQYF. The CDR3 nucleotides are TGTGCCAGCAGCTTAATGGTCACAGATACGCAGTATTTT.

The V call is TRBV7-2, the J call TRBJ1-6; 8 positions agree with TRBD1. The CDR3 consists of 18 residues. V lost 5 bases and J lost 7; bases outside the gene matches: 16. CDR1 is SGHTA, CDR2 FQGNSA, per germline. The CDR3, as DNA: TGTGCCAGCAGCCCCCCTCCTGCAGGGGGCCTCTTAAATTCACCCCTCCACTTT. It is translated as CASSPPPAGGLLNSPLHF. Using reference TRBV7-2 and TRBJ1-6 for the parts outside the CDR3, the full variable domain is GAGVSQSPSNKVTEKGKDVELRCDPISGHTALYWYRQSLGQGLEFLIYFQGNSAPDKSGLPSDRFSAERTGGSVSTLTIQRTQQEDSAVYLCASSPPPAGGLLNSPLHFGNGTRLTVT.

This clone was counted only a few times. This chain joins TRBV19 and TRBJ1-2, with 9 positions matching TRBD1. J was trimmed by 7 bases and V by 5 bases; bases with no gene match: 14. Germline V gene lookup returns CDR1 LNHDA and CDR2 SQIVND (reference sequence). The CDR3 sequence is 16 residues long. CDR3 nucleotide sequence: TGTGCCAGTAGTTCCCGGGACAGGGTGCGGTTGGGTGGCTACACCTTC. It is translated as CASSSRDRVRLGGYTF. Full variable domain (missing parts from reference TRBV19 and TRBJ1-2): DGGITQSPKYLFRKEGQNVTLSCEQNLNHDAMYWYRQDPGQGLRLIYYSQIVNDFQKGDIAEGYSVSREKKESFPLTVTSAQKNPTAFYLCASSSRDRVRLGGYTFGSGTRLTVV.

V gene TRBV27 combines with J gene TRBJ1-5; the D is unclear. The V end lost 5 bases, the J end lost 6 bases, and 35 bases lay between the germline ends. The length of the CDR3 is 21 residues. Germline V gene sequence: CDR1 MNHEY, CDR2 SMNVEV (reference sequence). CDR3 residues: CASSTSPGAHLKGILSQPQHF. CDR3 DNA: TGTGCCAGCAGTACCTCACCGGGAGCTCATTTGAAGGGAATCCTGAGTCAGCCCCAGCATTTT.

The J gene is TRBJ1-6, the V gene TRBV27, with 7 bases identical to TRBD1. CDR1 is MNHEY, CDR2 SMNVEV, per germline (reference sequence). After removal of 5 bases from V and 9 bases from J, the junction contained 7 bases not matched to a gene. CDR3 length: 14 amino acids. Written as DNA, the CDR3 is TGTGCCAGCAGTAGGGGACAGACCCTTTCACCCCTCCACTTT. Protein product: CASSRGQTLSPLHF.

CDR3 region: CASKPHIANYGYTF. The CDR3 coding sequence is TGTGCCAGCAAACCGCACATAGCTAACTATGGCTACACCTTC. The genes are TRBV7-2 and TRBJ1-2; D ambiguous. CDR1 and CDR2 from the germline V gene are SGHTA and FQGNSA. Trimming took 7 bases from V and 0 from J, leaving 12 bases between them. The CDR3 is made up of 14 amino acids. The full variable domain, in which reference TRBV7-2 and TRBJ1-2 provide the parts outside the CDR3, is GAGVSQSPSNKVTEKGKDVELRCDPISGHTALYWYRQSLGQGLEFLIYFQGNSAPDKSGLPSDRFSAERTGGSVSTLTIQRTQQEDSAVYLCASKPHIANYGYTFGSGTRLTVV.

CDR3 amino acids: CASSNVFSERNQPQHF. The CDR3 coding sequence is TGTGCCAGCAGCAACGTGTTTTCAGAACGCAATCAGCCCCAGCATTTT. The rearrangement uses TRBV21-1 and TRBJ1-5; TRBD1, the D gene given by the table, was not confirmed from the DNA. TRBV21-1 is a documented pseudogene. The CDR3 spans 16 residues.